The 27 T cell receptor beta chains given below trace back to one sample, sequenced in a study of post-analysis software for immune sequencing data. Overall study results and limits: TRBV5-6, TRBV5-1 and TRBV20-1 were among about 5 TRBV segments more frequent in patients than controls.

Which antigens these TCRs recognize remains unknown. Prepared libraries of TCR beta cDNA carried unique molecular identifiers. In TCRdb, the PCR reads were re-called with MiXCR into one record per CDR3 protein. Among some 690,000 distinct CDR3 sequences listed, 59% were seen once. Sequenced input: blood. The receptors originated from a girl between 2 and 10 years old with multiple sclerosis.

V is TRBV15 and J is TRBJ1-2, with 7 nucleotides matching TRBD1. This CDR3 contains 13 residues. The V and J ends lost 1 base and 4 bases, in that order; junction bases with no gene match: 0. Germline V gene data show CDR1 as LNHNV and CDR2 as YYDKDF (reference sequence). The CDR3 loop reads CATSRGTGYGYTF. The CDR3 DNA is TGTGCCACCAGCAGAGGGACAGGCTATGGCTACACCTTC.

The CDR3 DNA is TGTGCCAGCAGCTTCTCTCCACTAGCGGGAGTCTACAATGAGCAGTTCTTC. Amino acid sequence: CASSFSPLAGVYNEQFF. This sequence joins TRBV7-2 and TRBJ2-1, with 11 bases aligning to TRBD2. Germline values: CDR1 SGHTA, CDR2 FQGNSA. Trimming removed 3 bases from V and 3 bases from J; junction bases left unmatched: 7. The CDR3 is 17 residues long. Complete variable domain (other parts from reference TRBV7-2 and TRBJ2-1): GAGVSQSPSNKVTEKGKDVELRCDPISGHTALYWYRQSLGQGLEFLIYFQGNSAPDKSGLPSDRFSAERTGGSVSTLTIQRTQQEDSAVYLCASSFSPLAGVYNEQFFGPGTRLTVL.

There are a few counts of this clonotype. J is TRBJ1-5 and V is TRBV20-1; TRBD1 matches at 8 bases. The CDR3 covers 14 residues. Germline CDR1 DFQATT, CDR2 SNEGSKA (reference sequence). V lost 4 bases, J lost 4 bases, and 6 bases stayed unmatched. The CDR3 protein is CSAKRQGRNQPQHF. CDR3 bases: TGCAGTGCTAAAAGACAGGGGAGGAATCAGCCCCAGCATTTT.

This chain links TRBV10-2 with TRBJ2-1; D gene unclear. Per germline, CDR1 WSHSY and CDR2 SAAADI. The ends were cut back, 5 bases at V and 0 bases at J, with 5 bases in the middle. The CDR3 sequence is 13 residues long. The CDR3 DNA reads TGCGCCAGCAGTTCAGTCTCCTACAATGAGCAGTTCTTC. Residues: CASSSVSYNEQFF.

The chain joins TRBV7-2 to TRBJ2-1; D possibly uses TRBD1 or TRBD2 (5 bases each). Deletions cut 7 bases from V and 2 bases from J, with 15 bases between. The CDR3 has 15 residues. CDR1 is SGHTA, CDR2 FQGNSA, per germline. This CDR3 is CASILDGGTYNEQFF. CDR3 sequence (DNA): TGTGCCAGCATCCTGGATGGGGGTACCTACAATGAGCAGTTCTTC.

The CDR3 DNA reads as TGTGCCACCAGTGATAGGGCGCAGGGCAATGAGCAGTTCTTC. Translating it yields CATSDRAQGNEQFF. The chain joins TRBV24-1 to TRBJ2-1, with a tentative D call TRBD1 (5 bases). The CDR3 has 14 amino acids. Per germline, CDR1 KGHDR and CDR2 SFDVKD. The V end lost 3 bases, the J end lost 6 bases, and 11 bases lay between the germline ends.

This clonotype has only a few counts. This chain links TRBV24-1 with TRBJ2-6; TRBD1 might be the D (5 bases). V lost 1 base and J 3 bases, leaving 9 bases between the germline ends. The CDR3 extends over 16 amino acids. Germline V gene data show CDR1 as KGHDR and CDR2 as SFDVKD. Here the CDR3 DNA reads TGTGCCACCAGTGATTTCAGGGAAAGTGGGGCCAACGTCCTGACTTTC. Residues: CATSDFRESGANVLTF.

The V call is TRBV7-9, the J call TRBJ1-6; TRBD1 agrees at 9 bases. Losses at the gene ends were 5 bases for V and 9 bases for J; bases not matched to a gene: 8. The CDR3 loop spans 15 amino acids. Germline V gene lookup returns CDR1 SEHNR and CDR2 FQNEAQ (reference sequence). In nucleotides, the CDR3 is TGTGCCAGCAGCCCCGGGACAGGGTTCAGTTCACCCCTCCACTTT. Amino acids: CASSPGTGFSSPLHF.

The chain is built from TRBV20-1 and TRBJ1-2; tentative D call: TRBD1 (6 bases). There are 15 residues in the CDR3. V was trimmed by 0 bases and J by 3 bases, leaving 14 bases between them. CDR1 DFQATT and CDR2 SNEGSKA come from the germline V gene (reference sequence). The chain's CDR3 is CSARDPAGEDYGYTF. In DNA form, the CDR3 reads TGCAGTGCTAGAGATCCGGCAGGGGAGGACTATGGCTACACCTTC.

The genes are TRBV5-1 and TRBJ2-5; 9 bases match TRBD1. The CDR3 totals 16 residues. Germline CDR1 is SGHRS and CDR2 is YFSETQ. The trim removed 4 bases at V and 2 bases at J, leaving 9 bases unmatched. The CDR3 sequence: CASSLLTGGRQETQYF. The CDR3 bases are TGCGCCAGCAGCCTACTGACAGGGGGGCGGCAAGAGACCCAGTACTTC.

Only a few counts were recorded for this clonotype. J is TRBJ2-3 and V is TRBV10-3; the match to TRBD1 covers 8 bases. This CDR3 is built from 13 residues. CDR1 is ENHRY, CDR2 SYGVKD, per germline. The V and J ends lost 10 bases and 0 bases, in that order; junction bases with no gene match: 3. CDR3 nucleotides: TGTGCCACCCAGGGGGCGAGCACAGATACGCAGTATTTT. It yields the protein CATQGASTDTQYF.

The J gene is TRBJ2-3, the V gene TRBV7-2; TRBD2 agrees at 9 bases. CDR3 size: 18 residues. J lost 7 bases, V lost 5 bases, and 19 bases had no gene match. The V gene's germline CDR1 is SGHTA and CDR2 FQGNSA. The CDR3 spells CASSPTLAGGIFGNTQYF. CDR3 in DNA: TGTGCCAGCAGCCCTACCCTGGCGGGGGGGATATTCGGAAATACGCAGTATTTT.

CDR3 DNA sequence: TGTGCCAGCAGCCCCCCGGAAGGGAACACTGAAGCTTTCTTT. Translating it yields CASSPPEGNTEAFF. The J gene is TRBJ1-1, the V gene TRBV6-5; D not resolved. The CDR3 runs 14 residues. The V and J ends lost 6 bases and 1 base respectively, with 12 bases between them. The germline gives CDR1 MNHEY, CDR2 SVGAGI.

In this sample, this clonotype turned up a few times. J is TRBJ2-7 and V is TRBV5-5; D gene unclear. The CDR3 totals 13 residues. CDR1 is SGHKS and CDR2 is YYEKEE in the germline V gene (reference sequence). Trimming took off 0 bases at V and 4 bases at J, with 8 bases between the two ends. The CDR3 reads CASSLEISYEQYV. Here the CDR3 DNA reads TGTGCCAGCAGCTTGGAGATAAGTTACGAGCAGTACGTC.

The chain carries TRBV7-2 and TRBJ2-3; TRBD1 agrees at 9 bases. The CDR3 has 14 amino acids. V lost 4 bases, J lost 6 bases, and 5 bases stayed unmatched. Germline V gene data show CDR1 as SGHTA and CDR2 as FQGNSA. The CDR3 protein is CASSSTGGADTQYF. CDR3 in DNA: TGTGCCAGCAGCTCTACAGGGGGCGCGGATACGCAGTATTTT.

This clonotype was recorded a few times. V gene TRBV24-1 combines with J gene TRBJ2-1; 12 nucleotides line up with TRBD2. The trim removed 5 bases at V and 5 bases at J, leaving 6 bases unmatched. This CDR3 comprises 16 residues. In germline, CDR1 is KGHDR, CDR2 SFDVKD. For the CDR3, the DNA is TGTGCCACCAGTGCGGCTAGCGGGGGGGCGGACAATGAGCAGTTCTTC. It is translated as CATSAASGGADNEQFF.

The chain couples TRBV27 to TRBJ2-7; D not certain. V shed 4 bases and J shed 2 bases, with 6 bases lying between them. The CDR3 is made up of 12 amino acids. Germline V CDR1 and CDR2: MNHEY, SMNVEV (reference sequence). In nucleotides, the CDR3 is TGTGCCAGCAGTTCACAAACCTACGAGCAGTACTTC. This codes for CASSSQTYEQYF.

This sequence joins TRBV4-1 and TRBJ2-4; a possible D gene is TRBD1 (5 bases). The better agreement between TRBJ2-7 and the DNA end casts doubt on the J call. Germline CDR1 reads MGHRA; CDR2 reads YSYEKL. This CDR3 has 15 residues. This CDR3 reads CASSQDIGQDYEQYF. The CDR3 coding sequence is TGCGCCAGCAGCCAAGACATAGGACAAGACTACGAGCAGTACTTC.

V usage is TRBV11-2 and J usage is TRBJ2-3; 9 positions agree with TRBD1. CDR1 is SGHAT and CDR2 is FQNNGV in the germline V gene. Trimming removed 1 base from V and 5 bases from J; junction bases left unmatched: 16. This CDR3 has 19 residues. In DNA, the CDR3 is TGTGCCAGCAGCTTAGTAGGGGGTCTACAGGGGGCGATTGGAGATACGCAGTATTTT. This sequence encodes CASSLVGGLQGAIGDTQYF.

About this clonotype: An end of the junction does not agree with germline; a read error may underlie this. The CDR3 bases are TGCAGGGCTAGAAAAGCGCCAGATACGCAGTATTTT. It encodes CRARKAPDTQYF. This chain links TRBV20-1 with TRBJ2-3; D gene ambiguous. Germline loops: CDR1 DFQATT, CDR2 SNEGSKA (reference sequence). The CDR3 runs 12 residues.

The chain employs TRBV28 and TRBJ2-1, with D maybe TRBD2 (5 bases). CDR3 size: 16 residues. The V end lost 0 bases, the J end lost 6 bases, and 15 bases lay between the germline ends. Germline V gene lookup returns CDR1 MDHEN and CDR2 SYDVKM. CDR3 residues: CASSLWRVLVGNEQFF. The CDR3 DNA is TGTGCCAGCAGTTTATGGAGGGTCCTAGTGGGCAATGAGCAGTTCTTC.

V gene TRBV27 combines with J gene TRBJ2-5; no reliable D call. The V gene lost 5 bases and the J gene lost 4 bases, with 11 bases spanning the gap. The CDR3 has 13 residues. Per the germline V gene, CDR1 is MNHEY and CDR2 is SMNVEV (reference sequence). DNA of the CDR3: TGTGCCAGCAGTAAACGACGCGTAGAGACCCAGTACTTC. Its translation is CASSKRRVETQYF.

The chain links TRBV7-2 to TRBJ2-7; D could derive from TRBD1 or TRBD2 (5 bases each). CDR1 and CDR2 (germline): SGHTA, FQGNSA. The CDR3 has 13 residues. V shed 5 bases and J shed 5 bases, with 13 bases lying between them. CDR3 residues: CASSLTRDHEQYF. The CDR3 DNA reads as TGTGCCAGCAGCCTCACCAGGGACCACGAGCAGTACTTC.

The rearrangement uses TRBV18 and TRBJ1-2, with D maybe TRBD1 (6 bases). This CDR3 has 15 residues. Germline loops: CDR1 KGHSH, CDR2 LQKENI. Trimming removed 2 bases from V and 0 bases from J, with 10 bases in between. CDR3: CASSPFGQTNYGYTF. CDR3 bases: TGTGCCAGCTCACCATTCGGACAGACTAACTATGGCTACACCTTC.

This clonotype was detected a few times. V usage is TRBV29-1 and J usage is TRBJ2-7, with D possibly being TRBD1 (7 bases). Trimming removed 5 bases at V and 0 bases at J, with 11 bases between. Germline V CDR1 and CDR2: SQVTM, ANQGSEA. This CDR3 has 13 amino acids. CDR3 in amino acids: CSVRGTDSYEQYF. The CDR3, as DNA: TGCAGCGTTCGGGGGACAGACTCCTACGAGCAGTACTTC.

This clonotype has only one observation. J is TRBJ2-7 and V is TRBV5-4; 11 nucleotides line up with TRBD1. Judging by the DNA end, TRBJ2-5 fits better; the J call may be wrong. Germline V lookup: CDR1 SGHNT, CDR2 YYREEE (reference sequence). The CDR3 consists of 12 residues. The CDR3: CARGTGGETQYF. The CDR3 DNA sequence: TGTGCCAGGGGGACAGGGGGGGAGACCCAGTACTTC.

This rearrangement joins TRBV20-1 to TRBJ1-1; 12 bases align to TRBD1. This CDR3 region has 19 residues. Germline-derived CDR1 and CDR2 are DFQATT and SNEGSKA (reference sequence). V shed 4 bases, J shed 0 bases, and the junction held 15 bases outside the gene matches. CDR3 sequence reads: CSAKPDPGQGAQMNTEAFF. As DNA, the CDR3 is TGCAGTGCTAAACCCGACCCGGGACAGGGGGCCCAGATGAACACTGAAGCTTTCTTT.